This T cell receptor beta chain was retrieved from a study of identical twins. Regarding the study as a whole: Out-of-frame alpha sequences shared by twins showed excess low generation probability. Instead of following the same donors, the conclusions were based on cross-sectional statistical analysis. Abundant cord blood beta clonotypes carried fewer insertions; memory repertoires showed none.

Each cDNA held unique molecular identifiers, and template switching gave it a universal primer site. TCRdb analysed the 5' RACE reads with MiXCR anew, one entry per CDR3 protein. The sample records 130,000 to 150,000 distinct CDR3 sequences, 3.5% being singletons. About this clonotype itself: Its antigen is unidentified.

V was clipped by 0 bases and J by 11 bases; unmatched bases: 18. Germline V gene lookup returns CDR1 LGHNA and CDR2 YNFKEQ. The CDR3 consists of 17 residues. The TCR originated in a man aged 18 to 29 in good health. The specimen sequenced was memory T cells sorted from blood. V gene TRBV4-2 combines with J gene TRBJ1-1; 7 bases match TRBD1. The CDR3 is CASSQDQGGGLRVEAFF. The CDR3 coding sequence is TGTGCCAGCAGCCAAGATCAGGGGGGAGGGTTGAGGGTTGAGGCTTTCTTT.